One sample yielded the 18 T cell receptor beta chains listed below, sequenced in a study of CD4 T cell repertoires in COVID-19. Profiled with immunoSEQ multiplex PCR; TCRdb holds only in-frame clones, not every one. The sample carries about 75,000 clones, 83% recorded once. The sequencing used CD4+ T cells from peripheral blood, collected after recovery from COVID-19. The receptors originated from a human donor who had COVID-19.

The rearrangement links TRBV7-9 to TRBJ1-2, with D possibly matching TRBD1 (6 bases). V lost 5 bases and J 5 bases, leaving 18 bases between the germline ends. Germline CDR1 reads SEHNR; CDR2 reads FQNEAQ (reference sequence). The CDR3 has 15 residues. The CDR3 coding sequence is TGTGCCAGCAGCCTCATGGACAGCGCCGTATATGGCTACACCTTC. Amino acid sequence: CASSLMDSAVYGYTF.

The chain uses TRBV24-1 and TRBJ2-3; no clear D gene. Trimming left V 4 bases short and J 6 bases short, with 10 bases between. The CDR3 spans 13 residues. Germline loops: CDR1 KGHDR, CDR2 SFDVKD. In DNA, the CDR3 is TGTGCCACCAGTGACTTTCGGTGGGATACGCAGTATTTT. It codes for CATSDFRWDTQYF.

J is TRBJ2-2 and V is TRBV2, with 8 bases identical to TRBD2. There are 14 residues in the CDR3. V trimming: 8 bases; J trimming: 6 bases; junction bases outside the gene matches: 8. Germline CDR1 and CDR2: SNHLY and FYNNEI. CDR3 in amino acids: CASSREGPAGELFF. The CDR3 DNA reads TGTGCCAGCTCCCGGGAGGGCCCGGCCGGGGAGCTGTTTTTT. Filled out from reference TRBV2 and TRBJ2-2, the complete variable domain reads EPEVTQTPSHQVTQMGQEVILRCVPISNHLYFYWYRQILGQKVEFLVSFYNNEISEKSEIFDDQFSVERPDGSNFTLKIRSTKLEDSAMYFCASSREGPAGELFFGEGSRLTVL.

The chain uses TRBV3-1 (or the pseudogene TRBV3-2) and TRBJ2-5, with TRBD1 matching 10 bases. V lost 5 bases and J lost 6; bases outside the gene matches: 9. Germline values: CDR1 LGHDT, CDR2 YNNKEL (reference sequence). There are 15 residues in the CDR3. DNA for the CDR3: TGTGCCAGCAGCGAACCGGGACAGGGGATCAAGACCCAGTACTTC. This sequence encodes CASSEPGQGIKTQYF.

This rearrangement joins TRBV5-5 to TRBJ1-5; D possibly corresponds to TRBD1 (5 bases). V was clipped by 5 bases and J by 7 bases, with 16 bases between them. The length of the CDR3 is 14 residues. Germline V gene sequence: CDR1 SGHKS, CDR2 YYEKEE (reference sequence). CDR3 DNA sequence: TGTGCCAGCAGGGGGGGAGTGGATGGACAGCCCCAGCATTTT. This encodes CASRGGVDGQPQHF.

The chain uses TRBV12-3 or TRBV12-4 and TRBJ1-1; D is uncertain. V lost 3 bases and J lost 3, with 8 bases in between. The CDR3 is made up of 13 amino acids. The CDR3 spells CASSFGRYTEAFF. As DNA, the CDR3 is TGTGCCAGCAGTTTCGGTAGATACACTGAAGCTTTCTTT.

The chain links TRBV3-1 (or the pseudogene TRBV3-2) to TRBJ2-2, with 12 bases identical to TRBD1. The CDR3 extends over 16 amino acids. Germline loops: CDR1 LGHDT, CDR2 YNNKEL (reference sequence). V dropped 4 bases and J dropped 6; count of bases not matched to a gene: 6. The CDR3 protein is CASSRGQGASAGELFF. The CDR3 nucleotides read TGTGCCAGCAGCCGGGGACAGGGGGCAAGTGCCGGGGAGCTGTTTTTT.

The rearrangement joins TRBV19 to TRBJ2-1, with 11 positions matching TRBD2. Germline-derived CDR1 and CDR2 are LNHDA and SQIVND (reference sequence). The V and J ends lost 6 bases and 4 bases, in that order; junction bases with no gene match: 8. This CDR3 has 16 amino acids. The CDR3 DNA reads TGTGCCAGTAGACCACCCGGGACTAGCGGATACAATGAGCAGTTCTTC. Translation: CASRPPGTSGYNEQFF. The full variable domain, its missing parts supplied by reference TRBV19 and TRBJ2-1, is DGGITQSPKYLFRKEGQNVTLSCEQNLNHDAMYWYRQDPGQGLRLIYYSQIVNDFQKGDIAEGYSVSREKKESFPLTVTSAQKNPTAFYLCASRPPGTSGYNEQFFGPGTRLTVL.

The chain couples TRBV15 to TRBJ1-2, with 9 nucleotides matching TRBD1. The length of the CDR3 is 15 residues. With V trimmed by 0 bases and J by 6 bases, 5 bases remained unmatched. CDR1 and CDR2 from the germline V gene are LNHNV and YYDKDF (reference sequence). CDR3 DNA sequence: TGTGCCACCAGCAGAGATCGGGGGACAGGGAATGGCTACACCTTC. Its translation is CATSRDRGTGNGYTF. Complete variable domain (other parts from reference TRBV15 and TRBJ1-2): DAMVIQNPRYQVTQFGKPVTLSCSQTLNHNVMYWYQQKSSQAPKLLFHYYDKDFNNEADTPDNFQSRRPNTSFCFLDIRSPGLGDTAMYLCATSRDRGTGNGYTFGSGTRLTVV.

V usage is TRBV10-3 and J usage is TRBJ1-2, with TRBD1 identical over 8 bases. This CDR3 has 15 amino acids. Germline V lookup: CDR1 ENHRY, CDR2 SYGVKD. Losses at the gene ends were 4 bases for V and 4 bases for J; bases not matched to a gene: 8. Here the CDR3 reads CAISVVGQGSYGYTF. The CDR3 coding sequence is TGTGCCATCAGTGTGGTTGGACAGGGCTCCTATGGCTACACCTTC.

J is TRBJ1-1 and V is TRBV3-1 (or the pseudogene TRBV3-2); D possibly corresponds to TRBD1 (6 bases). The CDR3 sequence is 15 residues long. Trimming cost V 5 bases and J 2 bases, with 15 bases left between them. In germline, CDR1 is LGHDT, CDR2 YNNKEL (reference sequence). The CDR3 is CASSSTPTGNTEAFF. The DNA for the CDR3 is TGTGCCAGCAGCTCCACCCCGACAGGAAACACTGAAGCTTTCTTT.

The V and J genes are TRBV28 and TRBJ2-7, with 8 bases matching TRBD1. Germline loops: CDR1 MDHEN, CDR2 SYDVKM. The length of the CDR3 is 14 residues. Unmatched junction bases numbered 6, after V lost 3 bases and J lost 5 bases. CDR3 sequence: CASSFVDRVNEQYF. The CDR3 nucleotides read TGTGCCAGCAGTTTCGTGGACAGGGTAAACGAGCAGTACTTC.

This rearrangement joins TRBV11-3 to TRBJ1-1; D is ambiguous. The length of the CDR3 is 12 residues. V was shortened by 5 bases and J by 1 base, with 5 bases between the two germline ends. Germline V gene sequence: CDR1 SGHNT, CDR2 YENEEA. CDR3 region: CASSPGNTEAFF. The CDR3, as DNA: TGTGCCAGCAGCCCAGGGAACACTGAAGCTTTCTTT.

The J gene is TRBJ1-1, the V gene TRBV10-2; D may be TRBD1 (5 bases). Looked up from germline, CDR1 is WSHSY and CDR2 is SAAADI. V was shortened by 4 bases and J by 1 base, with 16 bases between the two germline ends. The CDR3 is made up of 16 amino acids. This CDR3 is CASSGRRGLGNTEAFF. CDR3 coding DNA: TGCGCCAGCAGTGGCCGCCGGGGGTTGGGGAACACTGAAGCTTTCTTT.

The chain joins TRBV28 to TRBJ1-2; 12 bases align to TRBD1. The CDR3 sequence is 15 residues long. Germline V gives CDR1 MDHEN, CDR2 SYDVKM. The J segment lost 8 bases and the V segment lost 4 bases, leaving 8 bases of the junction unmatched. As DNA, the CDR3 is TGTGCCAGCAGTTCGGGACAGGGGGCGCTTCGCGGCTACACCTTC. It encodes CASSSGQGALRGYTF.

J is TRBJ2-5 and V is TRBV5-1; 8 positions match TRBD2. CDR1 and CDR2 from the germline V gene are SGHRS and YFSETQ. The CDR3 is 14 amino acids. V lost 0 bases and J lost 5; bases outside the gene matches: 3. CDR3: CASSLAASGETQYF. The DNA of the CDR3 is TGCGCCAGCAGCTTGGCAGCTAGCGGGGAGACCCAGTACTTC.

The chain couples TRBV4-1 to TRBJ2-3, with 8 nucleotides matching TRBD2. CDR3 length: 20 residues. Trimming removed 1 base from V and 3 bases from J; junction bases left unmatched: 18. The germline V gene encodes CDR1 MGHRA and CDR2 YSYEKL. The CDR3 sequence: CASSQASPAGAGGRTDTQYF. CDR3 coding DNA: TGCGCCAGCAGCCAAGCCTCACCAGCGGGGGCGGGAGGTAGGACAGATACGCAGTATTTT.

This clone occurred a few times. The chain has TRBV4-1 and TRBJ2-1; TRBD1 agrees at 11 bases. The CDR3 spans 16 residues. Germline CDR1 is MGHRA and CDR2 is YSYEKL. The V and J ends lost 2 bases and 4 bases, in that order; junction bases with no gene match: 4. The chain's CDR3 is CASSQRTGGTYNEQFF. CDR3 bases: TGCGCCAGCAGCCAAAGGACAGGGGGCACATACAATGAGCAGTTCTTC.